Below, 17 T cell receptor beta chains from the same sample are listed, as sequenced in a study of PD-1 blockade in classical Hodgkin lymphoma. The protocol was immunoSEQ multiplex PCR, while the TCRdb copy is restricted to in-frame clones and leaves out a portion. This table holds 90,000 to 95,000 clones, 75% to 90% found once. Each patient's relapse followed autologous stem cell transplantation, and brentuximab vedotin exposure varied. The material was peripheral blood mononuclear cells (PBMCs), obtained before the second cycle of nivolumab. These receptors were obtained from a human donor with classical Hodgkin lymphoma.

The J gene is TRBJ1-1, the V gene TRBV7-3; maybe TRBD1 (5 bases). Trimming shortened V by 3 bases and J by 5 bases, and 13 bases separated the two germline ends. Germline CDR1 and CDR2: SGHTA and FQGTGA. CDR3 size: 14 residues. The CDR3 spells CASSLGAGNTEAFF. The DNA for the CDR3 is TGTGCCAGCAGCTTGGGTGCAGGGAATACTGAAGCTTTCTTT.

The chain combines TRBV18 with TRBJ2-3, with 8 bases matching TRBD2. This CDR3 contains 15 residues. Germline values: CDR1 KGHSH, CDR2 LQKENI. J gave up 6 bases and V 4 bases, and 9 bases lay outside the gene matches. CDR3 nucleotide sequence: TGTGCCAGCTCACTGACGGGACTAGGGGCCGATACGCAGTATTTT. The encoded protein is CASSLTGLGADTQYF.

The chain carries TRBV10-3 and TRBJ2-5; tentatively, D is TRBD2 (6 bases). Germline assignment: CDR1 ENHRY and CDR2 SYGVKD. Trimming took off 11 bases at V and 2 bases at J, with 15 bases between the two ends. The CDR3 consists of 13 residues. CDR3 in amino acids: CAVNAGSQETQYF. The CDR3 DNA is TGTGCCGTCAATGCGGGATCGCAAGAGACCCAGTACTTC.

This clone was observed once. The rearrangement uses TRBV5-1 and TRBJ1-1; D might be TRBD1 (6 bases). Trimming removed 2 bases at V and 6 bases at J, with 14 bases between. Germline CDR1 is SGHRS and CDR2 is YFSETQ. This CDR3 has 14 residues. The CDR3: CASSLWGAFAEAFF. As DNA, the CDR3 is TGCGCCAGCAGCTTATGGGGGGCATTCGCTGAAGCTTTCTTT. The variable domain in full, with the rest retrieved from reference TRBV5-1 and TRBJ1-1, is KAGVTQTPRYLIKTRGQQVTLSCSPISGHRSVSWYQQTPGQGLQFLFEYFSETQRNKGNFPGRFSGRQFSNSRSEMNVSTLELGDSALYLCASSLWGAFAEAFFGQGTRLTVV.

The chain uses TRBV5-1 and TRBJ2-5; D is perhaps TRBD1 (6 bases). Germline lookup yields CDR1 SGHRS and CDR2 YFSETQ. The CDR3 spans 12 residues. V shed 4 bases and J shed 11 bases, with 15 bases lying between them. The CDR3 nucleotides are TGCGCCAGCAGCCTGACAGGCGAAGAGCAGTACTTC. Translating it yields CASSLTGEEQYF.

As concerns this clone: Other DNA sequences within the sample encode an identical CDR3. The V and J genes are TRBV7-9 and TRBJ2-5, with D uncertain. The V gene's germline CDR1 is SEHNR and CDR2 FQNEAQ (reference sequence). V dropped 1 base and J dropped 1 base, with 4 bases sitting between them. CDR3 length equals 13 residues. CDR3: CASSLGPQETQYF. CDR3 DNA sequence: TGTGCCAGCAGCTTAGGGCCCCAAGAGACCCAGTACTTC.

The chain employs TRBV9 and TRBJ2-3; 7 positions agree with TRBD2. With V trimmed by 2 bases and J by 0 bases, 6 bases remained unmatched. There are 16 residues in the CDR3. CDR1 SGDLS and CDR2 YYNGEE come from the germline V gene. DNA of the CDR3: TGTGCCAGCAGCGTGTTGGGCGGGAGCAGCACAGATACGCAGTATTTT. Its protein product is CASSVLGGSSTDTQYF.

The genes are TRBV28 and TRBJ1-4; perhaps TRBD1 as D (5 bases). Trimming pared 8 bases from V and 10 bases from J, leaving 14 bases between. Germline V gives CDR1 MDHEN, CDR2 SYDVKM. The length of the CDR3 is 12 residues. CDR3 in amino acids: CASGPAGPKLFF. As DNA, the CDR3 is TGTGCCAGCGGACCCGCGGGGCCAAAACTGTTTTTT.

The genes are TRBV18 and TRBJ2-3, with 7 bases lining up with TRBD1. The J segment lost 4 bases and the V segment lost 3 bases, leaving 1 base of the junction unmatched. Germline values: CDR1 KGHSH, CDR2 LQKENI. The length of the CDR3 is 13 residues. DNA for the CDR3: TGTGCCAGCTCACCCGGACAGGCAGATACGCAGTATTTT. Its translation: CASSPGQADTQYF.

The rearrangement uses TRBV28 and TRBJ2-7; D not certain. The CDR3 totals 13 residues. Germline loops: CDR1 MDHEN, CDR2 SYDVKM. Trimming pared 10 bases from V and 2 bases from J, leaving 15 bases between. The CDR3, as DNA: TGTGCCACCGAGGTAGACATTCCCTACGAGCAGTACTTC. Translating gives CATEVDIPYEQYF.

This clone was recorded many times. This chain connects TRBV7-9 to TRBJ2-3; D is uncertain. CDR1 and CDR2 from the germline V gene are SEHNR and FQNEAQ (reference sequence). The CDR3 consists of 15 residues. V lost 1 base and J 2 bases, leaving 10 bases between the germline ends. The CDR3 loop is CASSLEAASTDTQYF. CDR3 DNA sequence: TGTGCCAGCAGCTTAGAGGCAGCTTCCACAGATACGCAGTATTTT.

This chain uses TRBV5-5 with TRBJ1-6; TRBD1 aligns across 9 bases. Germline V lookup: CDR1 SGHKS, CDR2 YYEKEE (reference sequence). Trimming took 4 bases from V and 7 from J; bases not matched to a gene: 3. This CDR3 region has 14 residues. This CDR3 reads CASSGTGSNSPLHF. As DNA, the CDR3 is TGTGCCAGCAGCGGGACAGGGTCCAATTCACCCCTCCACTTT.

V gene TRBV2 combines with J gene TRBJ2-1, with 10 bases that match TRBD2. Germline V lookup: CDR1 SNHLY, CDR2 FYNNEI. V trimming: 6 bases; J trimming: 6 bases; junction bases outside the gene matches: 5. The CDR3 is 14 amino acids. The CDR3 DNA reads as TGTGCCAGCAGGGAACTAGCGGGATCCAATGAGCAGTTCTTC. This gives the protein CASRELAGSNEQFF. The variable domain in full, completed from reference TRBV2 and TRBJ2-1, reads EPEVTQTPSHQVTQMGQEVILRCVPISNHLYFYWYRQILGQKVEFLVSFYNNEISEKSEIFDDQFSVERPDGSNFTLKIRSTKLEDSAMYFCASRELAGSNEQFFGPGTRLTVL.

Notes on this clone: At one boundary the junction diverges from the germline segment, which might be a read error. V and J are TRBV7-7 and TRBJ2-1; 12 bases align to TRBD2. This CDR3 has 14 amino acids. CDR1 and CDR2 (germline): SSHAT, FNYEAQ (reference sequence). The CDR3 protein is CASSLGLAGYEQFF. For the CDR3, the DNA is TGTGCTAGCAGCTTGGGACTAGCGGGCTATGAGCAGTTCTTC.

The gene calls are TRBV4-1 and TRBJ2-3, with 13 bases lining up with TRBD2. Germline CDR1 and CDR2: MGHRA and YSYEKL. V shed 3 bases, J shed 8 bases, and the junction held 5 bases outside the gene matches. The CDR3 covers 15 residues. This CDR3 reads CASSHGLAGVGTQYF. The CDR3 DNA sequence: TGCGCCAGCAGCCATGGACTAGCGGGAGTCGGTACGCAGTATTTT.

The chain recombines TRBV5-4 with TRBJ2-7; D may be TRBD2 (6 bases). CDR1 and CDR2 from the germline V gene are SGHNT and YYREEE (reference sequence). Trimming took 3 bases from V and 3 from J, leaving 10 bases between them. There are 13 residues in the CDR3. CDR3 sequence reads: CASSSAEGYEQYF. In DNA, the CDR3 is TGTGCCAGCAGCTCGGCGGAGGGCTACGAGCAGTACTTC.

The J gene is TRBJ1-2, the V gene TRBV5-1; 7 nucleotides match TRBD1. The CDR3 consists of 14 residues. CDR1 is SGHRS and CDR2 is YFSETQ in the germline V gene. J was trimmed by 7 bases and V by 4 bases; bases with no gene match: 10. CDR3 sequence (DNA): TGCGCCAGCAGCCCGGAAGGGGGCCGGGGTGGCTACACCTTC. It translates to CASSPEGGRGGYTF.